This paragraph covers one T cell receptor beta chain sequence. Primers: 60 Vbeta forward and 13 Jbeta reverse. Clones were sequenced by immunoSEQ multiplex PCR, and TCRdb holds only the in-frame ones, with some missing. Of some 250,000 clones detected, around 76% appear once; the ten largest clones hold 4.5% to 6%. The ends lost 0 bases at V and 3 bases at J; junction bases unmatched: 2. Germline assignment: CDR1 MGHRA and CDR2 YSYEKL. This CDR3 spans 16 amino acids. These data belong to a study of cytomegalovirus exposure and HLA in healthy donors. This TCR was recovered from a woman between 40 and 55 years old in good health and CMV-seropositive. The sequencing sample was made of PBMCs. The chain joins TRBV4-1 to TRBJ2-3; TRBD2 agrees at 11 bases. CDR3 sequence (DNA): TGCGCCAGCAGCCAAGAACGACTAGCGGGAACAGATACGCAGTATTTT. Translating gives CASSQERLAGTDTQYF.